This T cell receptor (beta chain) was found in a study of shared clonotypes between healthy human individuals. Study-wide results and caveats: Sorted-subset sequencing, rarefaction showed, was incomplete despite large depth. Some clonotypes were shared by all four sorted-subset donors, while others were not shared. The non-shared ones had lower generation probabilities than the shared ones. Some naive CD4 clonotypes, 4% to 6%, turned up in common across a few donors.

Remarks on this clone: The antigen is undetermined.

Sequencing used immunoSEQ multiplex PCR; TCRdb keeps in-frame clones, though not all of them. Counted here are about 2.3 million clones, 92% occurring once; the ten biggest clones make up roughly 0.34%. The CDR3 loop spans 15 amino acids. Germline V gene sequence: CDR1 SNHLY, CDR2 FYNNEI. V lost 6 bases and J lost 9; bases outside the gene matches: 11. The sequenced material came from naive CD4+ T cells from PBMCs. Subset given: CD45RA+ positively selected. The receptor's source is a man aged 18 to 35 in good health. Some clones in this sample may be carry-over from other donors' samples. J is TRBJ2-1 and V is TRBV2; 10 nucleotides line up with TRBD2. The chain's CDR3 is CASRGLAGAGGEQFF. The CDR3 region has the DNA TGTGCCAGCAGGGGGCTAGCGGGAGCGGGTGGTGAGCAGTTCTTC.